This T cell receptor beta chain was documented in a study of blood T cell repertoires in COVID-19. Whole-study context: Specimens from acute and convalescent COVID-19 originated in the United States, Italy and Spain. Nucleic acid was either cDNA or gDNA, and it came from T cells, B-cell-depleted T cells, or PBMCs.

Study processing details: The assay estimated nucleated cells by amplifying reference gene primers. Sequencing was performed with immunoSEQ multiplex PCR; in TCRdb, only in-frame clones are kept and a portion is missing. Clone size and V and J calls were adopted from that table, with D and trimming inferred from the DNA. Of about 410,000 clones in the sample, around 91% are singletons; the top ten hold around 1.5%. Seattle's cohort entered during active infection and was followed longitudinally. Germline CDR1 is LNHNV and CDR2 is YYDKDF (reference sequence). The CDR3 is 16 amino acids. V dropped 1 base and J dropped 2 bases, with 13 bases sitting between them.

The specimen sequenced was peripheral blood. The V gene is TRBV15, the J gene TRBJ2-3; tentatively, D is TRBD2 (6 bases). This sequence originates from a woman in her forties with COVID-19, enrolled during active disease. The CDR3 DNA reads TGTGCCACCAGCAGAGTCCTAGCGTCCCTCACAGATACGCAGTATTTT. This encodes CATSRVLASLTDTQYF.